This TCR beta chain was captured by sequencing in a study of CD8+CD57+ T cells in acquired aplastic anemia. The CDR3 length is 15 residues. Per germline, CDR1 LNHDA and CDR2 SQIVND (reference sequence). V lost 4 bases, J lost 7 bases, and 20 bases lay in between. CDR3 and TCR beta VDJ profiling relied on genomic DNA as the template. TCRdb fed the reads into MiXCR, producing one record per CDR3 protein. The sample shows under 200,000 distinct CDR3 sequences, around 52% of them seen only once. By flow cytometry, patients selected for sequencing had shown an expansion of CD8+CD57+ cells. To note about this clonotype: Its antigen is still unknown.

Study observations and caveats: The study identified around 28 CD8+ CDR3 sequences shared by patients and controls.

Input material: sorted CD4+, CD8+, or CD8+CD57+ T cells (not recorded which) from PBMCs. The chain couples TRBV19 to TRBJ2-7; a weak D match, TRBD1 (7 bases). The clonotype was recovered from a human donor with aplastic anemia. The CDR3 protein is CASSTAGQLPWEQYF. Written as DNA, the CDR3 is TGTGCCAGTAGTACTGCGGGACAGCTACCTTGGGAGCAGTACTTC.